The 8 T cell receptor beta chains below were found in one sample sequenced in a study of identifying expanded T cells in peripheral blood (dated by TCRdb to between 2018 and 2021). Library preparation employed the immunoSEQ multiplex PCR assay. TCRdb limited this immuneACCESS table to in-frame rearrangements with V and J called. A share of clones is missing; checked studies link under half to unresolved V genes, and the rest is unexplained. The sample data list tens of thousands of clones, and around 89% of these were observed just once. 3% to 4% of the sample comes from the top ten. The material sequenced was blood. The receptors derive from a person aged 18 to 69 in good health.

V is TRBV7-2 and J is TRBJ2-5; 7 bases map to TRBD1. Per germline, CDR1 SGHTA and CDR2 FQGNSA. This CDR3 region has 14 residues. Germline trimming cut 4 bases from V and 1 base from J; bases unmatched to any gene: 3. CDR3: CASSSGTVQETQYF. The CDR3 DNA reads TGTGCCAGCAGCTCAGGGACAGTCCAAGAGACCCAGTACTTC.

V and J are TRBV6-5 and TRBJ2-1, with 9 bases matching TRBD1. This CDR3 contains 15 residues. V lost 5 bases, J lost 3 bases, and 5 bases stayed unmatched. Germline lookup yields CDR1 MNHEY and CDR2 SVGAGI. The CDR3, as DNA: TGTGCCAGCAGTCCCGGGACAGGGTTCTACAATGAGCAGTTCTTC. Translating gives CASSPGTGFYNEQFF.

This clone came up once. This chain uses TRBV9 with TRBJ2-7, with D possibly being TRBD2 (5 bases). The CDR3 loop spans 14 amino acids. Germline V lookup: CDR1 SGDLS, CDR2 YYNGEE. The V end lost 1 base, the J end lost 0 bases, and 8 bases lay between the germline ends. The CDR3 spells CASSVIGNSYEQYF. DNA of the CDR3: TGTGCCAGCAGCGTAATCGGGAACTCCTACGAGCAGTACTTC. The full variable domain, its missing parts supplied by reference TRBV9 and TRBJ2-7, is DSGVTQTPKHLITATGQRVTLRCSPRSGDLSVYWYQQSLDQGLQFLIQYYNGEERAKGNILERFSAQQFPDLHSELNLSSLELGDSALYFCASSVIGNSYEQYFGPGTRLTVT.

The J gene is TRBJ1-6, the V gene TRBV30; D may be TRBD1 (5 bases). V lost 3 bases and J lost 4, with 7 bases in between. The CDR3 has 13 amino acids. Per germline, CDR1 GTSNPN and CDR2 SVGIG (reference sequence). CDR3 in amino acids: CAWRQVYNSPLHF. CDR3 in DNA: TGTGCCTGGAGACAGGTATATAATTCACCCCTCCACTTT.

The genes are TRBV10-3 and TRBJ2-3, with TRBD1 identical over 8 bases. V shed 2 bases, J shed 6 bases, and the junction held 10 bases outside the gene matches. Germline-derived CDR1 and CDR2 are ENHRY and SYGVKD. This CDR3 spans 16 amino acids. This CDR3 reads CAISETSRTGHDTQYF. CDR3 in DNA: TGTGCCATCAGTGAGACGTCGAGGACAGGGCACGATACGCAGTATTTT.

The V call is TRBV5-1, the J call TRBJ2-3; no definite D call. Trimming took off 0 bases at V and 5 bases at J, with 4 bases between the two ends. The CDR3 contains 12 residues. From germline, CDR1 is SGHRS and CDR2 YFSETQ. Here the CDR3 DNA reads TGCGCCAGCAGCTTGGAGGAAGATACGCAGTATTTT. The encoded protein is CASSLEEDTQYF.

This clone came up once. The V and J genes are TRBV28 and TRBJ2-5; 8 bases are shared with TRBD1. Looked up from germline, CDR1 is MDHEN and CDR2 is SYDVKM. The CDR3 extends over 14 amino acids. Losses at the gene ends were 10 bases for V and 5 bases for J; bases not matched to a gene: 12. DNA for the CDR3: TGTGCCACCGTAATGACAGGGGAGAGGGAGACCCAGTACTTC. Its translation: CATVMTGERETQYF.

The DNA of the CDR3 is TGTGCCAGTAGTATAGCCGGGGGGCCGGCGGTGAACACTGAAGCTTTCTTT. Translating it yields CASSIAGGPAVNTEAFF. V and J are TRBV19 and TRBJ1-1, with a possible D match to TRBD1 (6 bases). This CDR3 contains 17 residues. The ends were cut back, 1 base at V and 0 bases at J, with 15 bases in the middle. Per germline, CDR1 LNHDA and CDR2 SQIVND (reference sequence). The variable domain in full, completed from reference TRBV19 and TRBJ1-1, reads DGGITQSPKYLFRKEGQNVTLSCEQNLNHDAMYWYRQDPGQGLRLIYYSQIVNDFQKGDIAEGYSVSREKKESFPLTVTSAQKNPTAFYLCASSIAGGPAVNTEAFFGQGTRLTVV.